This T cell receptor (beta chain) is from a study of cytomegalovirus exposure and HLA in healthy donors. As for the study in general: From HLA-typed donors, an early data release held approximately 85 million unique TCRs.

13 Jbeta primers and 60 Vbeta primers were used for the PCR. Profiling relied on immunoSEQ multiplex PCR, and the TCRdb table lists in-frame clones only, not all of them. The repertoire shows roughly 100,000 clones; the top ten hold roughly 3.5%. The germline V gene encodes CDR1 SGHRS and CDR2 YFSETQ. CDR3 size: 16 residues. This receptor was taken from a woman between 25 and 40 years old in good health and CMV-seronegative. The chain links TRBV5-1 to TRBJ2-5, with 8 bases aligning to TRBD2. The end of the DNA is better explained by TRBJ2-7, so the J call may be wrong. The sequenced material came from PBMCs. This CDR3 reads CASSLGGTSRLYEQYF. The CDR3, as DNA: TGCGCCAGCAGCTTGGGCGGGACTAGTAGACTTTACGAGCAGTACTTC.